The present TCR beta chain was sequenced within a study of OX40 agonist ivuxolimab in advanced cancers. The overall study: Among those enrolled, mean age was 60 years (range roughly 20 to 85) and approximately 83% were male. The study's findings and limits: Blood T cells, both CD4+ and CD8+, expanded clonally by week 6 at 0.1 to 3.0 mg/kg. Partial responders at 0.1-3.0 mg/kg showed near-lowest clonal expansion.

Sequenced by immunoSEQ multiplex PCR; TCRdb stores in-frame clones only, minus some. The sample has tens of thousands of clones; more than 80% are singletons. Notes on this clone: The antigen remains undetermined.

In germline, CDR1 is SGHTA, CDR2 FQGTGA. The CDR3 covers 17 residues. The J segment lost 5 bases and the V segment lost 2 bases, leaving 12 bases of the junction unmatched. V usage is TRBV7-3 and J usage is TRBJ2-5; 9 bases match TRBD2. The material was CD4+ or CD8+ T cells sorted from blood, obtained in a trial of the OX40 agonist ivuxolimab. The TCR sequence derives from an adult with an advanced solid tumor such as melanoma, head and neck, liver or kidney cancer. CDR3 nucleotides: TGTGCCAGCAGCTTAGGGGTTAGCGGGAGTGGAGGGGAGACCCAGTACTTC. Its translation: CASSLGVSGSGGETQYF.